Shown below are 16 T cell receptor beta chains from a single sample sequenced in a study of human T cells and chemical hapten exposure. The time point was: patch test 2, 6 weeks after DPC sensitization. The treatment: therapeutic diphenylcyclopropenone sensitization with weekly scalp DPC. Using its own MiXCR run on the RACE reads, TCRdb lists one record per CDR3 protein. Altogether about 140,000 distinct CDR3 sequences are present, roughly 12% being singletons, with the ten largest covering under 1.5%. Sequencing was performed on whole blood, taken in connection with sensitization to the hapten diphenylcyclopropenone (DPC). The receptors were sampled from a woman in her fifties or sixties with alopecia areata. Some clones in this sample may be carry-over from other donors' samples.

This clonotype was detected many times. The V gene is TRBV27, the J gene TRBJ2-1; 7 bases fit TRBD2. Per the germline V gene, CDR1 is MNHEY and CDR2 is SMNVEV (reference sequence). The CDR3 length is 16 residues. J gave up 4 bases and V 3 bases, and 9 bases lay outside the gene matches. CDR3 region: CASSFGAGVWYNEQFF. In DNA, the CDR3 is TGTGCCAGCAGTTTCGGGGCGGGAGTTTGGTACAATGAGCAGTTCTTC.

In this sample, this clonotype turned up many times. The chain couples TRBV25-1 to TRBJ1-1, with 8 bases fitting TRBD1. CDR1 and CDR2 from the germline V gene are MGHDK and SYGVNS. Germline trimming cut 1 base from V and 1 base from J; bases unmatched to any gene: 2. CDR3 length equals 15 residues. The CDR3 nucleotides are TGTGCCAGCAGTGAATTCGGACAGGGGAACACTGAAGCTTTCTTT. This codes for CASSEFGQGNTEAFF.

This clonotype appeared many times. This chain uses TRBV11-2 with TRBJ1-5; D perhaps matches TRBD1 (5 bases). The CDR3 extends over 13 amino acids. Germline CDR1 and CDR2: SGHAT and FQNNGV. V lost 5 bases and J 4 bases, leaving 9 bases between the germline ends. CDR3 amino acids: CASSRGLNQPQHF. As DNA, the CDR3 is TGTGCCAGCAGCAGGGGACTTAATCAGCCCCAGCATTTT.

The chain links TRBV7-3 to TRBJ2-2; tentatively, D is TRBD2 (5 bases). There are 14 residues in the CDR3. Trimming pared 8 bases from V and 4 bases from J, leaving 14 bases between. Germline values: CDR1 SGHTA, CDR2 FQGTGA. The CDR3 nucleotides are TGTGCCAGCGGGGTTGAGGGCAGCACCGGGGAGCTGTTTTTT. The encoded protein is CASGVEGSTGELFF.

The chain couples TRBV5-1 to TRBJ2-2; TRBD1 matches at 9 bases. Germline CDR1 reads SGHRS; CDR2 reads YFSETQ. The CDR3 contains 16 residues. After removal of 0 bases from V and 5 bases from J, the junction contained 5 bases not matched to a gene. The CDR3 DNA is TGCGCCAGCAGCTTGGCCCCACAGGGGGCAACCGGGGAGCTGTTTTTT. Translation: CASSLAPQGATGELFF. The full variable domain, its missing parts supplied by reference TRBV5-1 and TRBJ2-2, is KAGVTQTPRYLIKTRGQQVTLSCSPISGHRSVSWYQQTPGQGLQFLFEYFSETQRNKGNFPGRFSGRQFSNSRSEMNVSTLELGDSALYLCASSLAPQGATGELFFGEGSRLTVL.

Only a few counts were recorded for this clonotype. The chain joins TRBV20-1 to TRBJ2-7, with D perhaps TRBD1 or TRBD2 (5 bases each). Trimming removed 5 bases at V and 2 bases at J, with 16 bases between. The germline V gene has CDR1 DFQATT and CDR2 SNEGSKA (reference sequence). This CDR3 is built from 14 residues. The CDR3 DNA sequence: TGCAGTGCTCGAGGGGAACCCGGTGCCTACGAGCAGTACTTC. It translates to CSARGEPGAYEQYF.

This clonotype was recorded a few times. The chain employs TRBV4-2 and TRBJ1-2; D gene ambiguous. The CDR3 loop spans 17 amino acids. Trimming stripped 0 bases from V and 2 bases from J, with 16 bases between. Germline V lookup: CDR1 LGHNA, CDR2 YNFKEQ. The CDR3 coding sequence is TGTGCCAGCAGCCAAGAATTAGCCCGGGGAGGCAACTATGGCTACACCTTC. As protein: CASSQELARGGNYGYTF.

The gene calls are TRBV20-1 and TRBJ2-3, with D uncertain. V was pared by 3 bases and J by 3 bases, with 10 bases between. This CDR3 has 13 amino acids. Per the germline V gene, CDR1 is DFQATT and CDR2 is SNEGSKA (reference sequence). The CDR3 DNA is TGCAGTGCTAGGGGGTTGTGGACAGATACGCAGTATTTT. This sequence encodes CSARGLWTDTQYF.

This clonotype was seen more than once but under ten times. The chain couples TRBV5-1 to TRBJ2-5, with D possibly TRBD2 on 5 matching bases. Germline V gene lookup returns CDR1 SGHRS and CDR2 YFSETQ. Trimming took off 1 base at V and 3 bases at J, with 13 bases between the two ends. CDR3 length: 15 residues. DNA for the CDR3: TGCGCCAGCAGCTTGTCGGCTAGCATTAAAGAGACCCAGTACTTC. It encodes CASSLSASIKETQYF.

This clonotype was seen many times. This chain links TRBV12-3 or TRBV12-4 with TRBJ2-7, with 7 bases that match TRBD2. There are 11 residues in the CDR3. The junction had 4 bases not matched to a gene; V was cut back by 7 bases and J by 7 bases. The CDR3 DNA sequence: TGTGCCAGCACTACGGGGGGAGAGCAGTACTTC. It specifies CASTTGGEQYF.

V and J are TRBV20-1 and TRBJ2-5, with D tentatively TRBD1 (5 bases). Germline CDR1 and CDR2: DFQATT and SNEGSKA (reference sequence). Trimming cost V 0 bases and J 9 bases, with 14 bases left between them. This CDR3 region has 13 residues. The CDR3 DNA sequence: TGCAGTGCTAGAGAGGGGCTCCTGGGTTCCCAGTACTTC. Amino acids: CSAREGLLGSQYF.

This sequence joins TRBV29-1 and TRBJ2-5; 11 bases line up with TRBD1. Trimming at V came to 4 bases and at J to 1 base, leaving 17 bases not matched to a gene. The CDR3 contains 19 residues. In germline, CDR1 is SQVTM, CDR2 ANQGSEA. CDR3: CSVGNRGTGGLRAQETQYF. CDR3 nucleotide sequence: TGCAGCGTTGGTAACAGGGGGACAGGGGGTCTCCGAGCCCAAGAGACCCAGTACTTC.

This clonotype was found a few times. The DNA of the CDR3 is TGTGCCAGCAGCCGACAGCACAGTTTCAATGAGCAGTTCTTC. This translates into CASSRQHSFNEQFF. The chain has TRBV7-8 and TRBJ2-1; D might be TRBD1 (5 bases). Looked up from germline, CDR1 is SGHVS and CDR2 is FQNEAQ. The germline V and J ends were trimmed by 5 bases and 6 bases, with 14 bases remaining between them. There are 14 residues in the CDR3. The entire variable domain, with the rest obtained from reference TRBV7-8 and TRBJ2-1, is as follows: GAGVSQSPRYKVAKRGQDVALRCDPISGHVSLFWYQQALGQGPEFLTYFQNEAQLDKSGLPSDRFFAERPEGSVSTLKIQRTQQEDSAVYLCASSRQHSFNEQFFGPGTRLTVL.

The V gene is TRBV2, the J gene TRBJ2-4, with a tentative D call TRBD2 (5 bases). V was trimmed by 2 bases and J by 4 bases, leaving 9 bases between them. Looked up from germline, CDR1 is SNHLY and CDR2 is FYNNEI. The CDR3 is made up of 14 amino acids. The DNA of the CDR3 is TGTGCCAGCAGTGAAAGGACGGGAAAAAACATTCAGTACTTC. Protein: CASSERTGKNIQYF.

In this sample, this clonotype turned up a few times. The V and J genes are TRBV5-1 and TRBJ2-1, with TRBD2 matching over 12 bases. The CDR3 spans 15 residues. Germline CDR1 reads SGHRS; CDR2 reads YFSETQ. V lost 2 bases and J lost 10; bases outside the gene matches: 7. CDR3 amino acids: CASSFELAGGGEQFF. The CDR3 DNA reads as TGCGCCAGCAGCTTTGAACTAGCGGGAGGCGGGGAGCAGTTCTTC. Full variable domain (rest looked up from reference TRBV5-1 and TRBJ2-1): KAGVTQTPRYLIKTRGQQVTLSCSPISGHRSVSWYQQTPGQGLQFLFEYFSETQRNKGNFPGRFSGRQFSNSRSEMNVSTLELGDSALYLCASSFELAGGGEQFFGPGTRLTVL.

Ten or more counts support this clonotype. The chain joins TRBV6-5 to TRBJ2-7; D tentatively reads TRBD1 or TRBD2 (5 bases each). CDR1 MNHEY and CDR2 SVGAGI come from the germline V gene. Trimming pared 6 bases from V and 3 bases from J, leaving 15 bases between. The CDR3 is 14 residues long. DNA of the CDR3: TGTGCCAGCAGAAACCGAGGGGAAAGCTACGAGCAGTACTTC. Translated: CASRNRGESYEQYF.